These 8 T cell receptor beta chains were sequenced from one sample in a study of cytomegalovirus exposure and HLA in healthy donors. PCR involved 60 Vbeta and 13 Jbeta primers. Clones were sequenced by immunoSEQ multiplex PCR, and TCRdb holds only the in-frame ones, with some missing. The sample holds about 150,000 clones, 65% to 85% seen once. The source material was PBMCs. These TCRs come from a man aged 45 to 65 in good health and CMV-seropositive.

This clone was detected only a few times. The genes are TRBV2 and TRBJ1-2, with D possibly matching TRBD1 (6 bases). The CDR3 totals 14 residues. Per the germline V gene, CDR1 is SNHLY and CDR2 is FYNNEI. Trimming cost V 4 bases and J 1 base, with 10 bases left between them. CDR3 DNA sequence: TGTGCCAGCAGTGGGACAGCCATTAACTATGGCTACACCTTC. Amino acids: CASSGTAINYGYTF.

In this sample, this clone turned up a few times. The rearrangement links TRBV21-1 to TRBJ2-3; the table calls TRBD1, which could not be checked here. TRBV21-1 is reported as a pseudogene. The CDR3 totals 14 residues. The CDR3 reads CASSKFQGTDTQYF. DNA for the CDR3: TGTGCCAGCAGCAAATTCCAGGGCACAGATACGCAGTATTTT.

The chain is built from TRBV7-9 and TRBJ1-1; D gene uncertain. The germline V gene has CDR1 SEHNR and CDR2 FQNEAQ (reference sequence). CDR3 length: 13 residues. Trimming stripped 3 bases from V and 0 bases from J, with 5 bases between. CDR3 DNA: TGTGCCAGCAGCTTGTCTCTGAACACTGAAGCTTTCTTT. It is translated as CASSLSLNTEAFF.

This clone was seen a few times. J is TRBJ2-6 and V is TRBV30; a possible D gene is TRBD2 (6 bases). CDR1 GTSNPN and CDR2 SVGIG come from the germline V gene (reference sequence). The CDR3 spans 13 residues. V was trimmed by 4 bases and J by 11 bases, leaving 15 bases between them. The CDR3 DNA follows: TGTGCCTGGACCCCCCGGGGAGGCTACGTCCTGACTTTC. Amino acid sequence: CAWTPRGGYVLTF.

This clone has more than one count but fewer than ten. The genes are TRBV30 and TRBJ1-1, with 9 nucleotides matching TRBD1. V dropped 2 bases and J dropped 2; count of bases not matched to a gene: 12. The CDR3 length is 17 residues. The germline V gene has CDR1 GTSNPN and CDR2 SVGIG (reference sequence). In DNA, the CDR3 is TGTGCCTGGAGTCCAACCTGGGACAGGGTAACAAACACTGAAGCTTTCTTT. It is translated as CAWSPTWDRVTNTEAFF.

The V gene is TRBV11-1, the J gene TRBJ1-1; D unclear. Trimming shortened V by 4 bases and J by 1 base, and 10 bases separated the two germline ends. CDR3 length equals 14 residues. The germline CDR1 and CDR2 sequences are SGHAT and FQDESV (reference sequence). The CDR3 region is CASSSAPQNTEAFF. The CDR3 DNA is TGTGCCAGCAGCTCAGCCCCCCAGAACACTGAAGCTTTCTTT.

This chain links TRBV5-4 with TRBJ2-2, with D possibly matching TRBD2 (6 bases). This CDR3 contains 15 residues. Per the germline V gene, CDR1 is SGHNT and CDR2 is YYREEE (reference sequence). Trimming took 4 bases from V and 0 from J, leaving 10 bases between them. The DNA for the CDR3 is TGTGCCAGCAGCCAGGGACTTACGAACACCGGGGAGCTGTTTTTT. It codes for CASSQGLTNTGELFF.

The rearrangement uses TRBV5-5 and TRBJ1-2, with D maybe TRBD1 (5 bases). This CDR3 contains 15 residues. Germline V gene sequence: CDR1 SGHKS, CDR2 YYEKEE (reference sequence). V lost 3 bases and J 4 bases, leaving 16 bases between the germline ends. The CDR3 here is CASSSQGKMAYGYTF. CDR3 nucleotides: TGTGCCAGCAGCTCCCAGGGTAAGATGGCCTATGGCTACACCTTC.